This TCR beta chain was identified in a study of blood T cell repertoires in COVID-19 (dated by TCRdb to about 2020). Study-wide context: The collaborator samples originated in the United States, Italy and Spain and spanned the acute and convalescent phases of COVID-19. The dataset comprised deeply sampled blood TCRbeta repertoires from subjects exposed to, actively infected with, or recovered from COVID-19. Where available, HLA class I and class II types were taken from metadata supplied by the sample provider and were not determined by assay-based typing. The repertoires were released in a freely available public database intended as a resource for research on the immune response to SARS-CoV-2. Sample metadata almost always included a de-identified subject ID, COVID-19 status, age in years and sex. The samples were drawn from two sources: the first 160 participants of the ongoing ImmuneRACE study, and fewer than 1,500 subjects contributed by 6 global collaborators. The prospective study material was composed of cDNA or gDNA derived from T cells, B-cell-depleted T cells, or PBMCs.

This clone was seen a single time. It has no known antigen specificity. A read error may produce the germline difference seen at one junction end. Participants in the prospective study were enrolled through a virtual design, were aged roughly 18 to 90 years, and lived in approximately 25 United States geographic areas. To assign participants to cohorts, the prospective study relied on clinical history that participants themselves reported in a screening survey and a study questionnaire. For ImmuneRACE Cohort 3, a participant was defined as recovered based on two consecutive negative NP/OP PCR tests, clearance by a healthcare professional, or resolution of symptoms. Mobile phlebotomists in the prospective study collected whole blood, serum and a nasopharyngeal or oropharyngeal swab from every participant. Prospective study participants could optionally give additional blood draws and questionnaires over a roughly two-month period. Blood samples from the prospective study were shipped frozen or at room temperature prior to DNA extraction.

General findings and caveats noted by the study authors: The amount of clinical and demographic metadata varied by source and participant and was provided uncurated.

For CDR1 and CDR2, the germline V gene lists MDHEN and SYDVKM. The CDR3 spans 15 residues, from the cysteine through the phenylalanine. The read is trimmed to its CDR3 DNA, 45 bases read in frame from base 1. TCRbeta CDR3 regions were amplified from genomic DNA by means of the immunoSEQ Assay, a bias-controlled multiplex PCR. On the authors' methods: Nucleated cell counts per sample were estimated from amplification of reference gene primers within the assay. To quantify the absolute abundance of each unique TCRbeta CDR3 rearrangement, sequence reads were collapsed and filtered. For each sample, productive Simpson clonality was calculated as the square root of Simpson's diversity index across productive rearrangements. The table was pulled from immuneACCESS by TCRdb, which kept in-frame rearrangements only. Such tables lose some clones; where checked, under half of the loss comes from unresolved V genes, and the rest has no known cause. From that table come the V and J calls and clone size; the DNA was used to work out D and trimming. This sample holds around 470,000 clones; 80% to 95% were observed only once. The ten largest account for 0.6% of the sample.

The chain employs TRBV28 and TRBJ2-1; possibly the D gene is TRBD1, per 6 matching bases. The receptor's source is a young man who had recovered from COVID-19. Sequencing input: PBMCs or T cells enriched from blood (not recorded which). The bases are TGTGCCAGCAGTTCACACAGGGTTTACTACGATGAGCAGTTCTTC. Translated, this gives CASSSHRVYYDEQFF.